Listed here are 25 T cell receptor beta chains from one sample, sequenced in a study of beta chain features in type 1 diabetes. Expressed TCRB transcripts got sequenced, as all isolated RNA was reverse transcribed. The repertoire was sequenced with immunoSEQ multiplex PCR; TCRdb's copy has only in-frame clones and lacks some. Here the sample spans about 130,000 clones, 7% to 10% being singletons. Sequencing input: central memory CD4+ T cells from blood. The receptors come from a man aged 18 to 30 in good health.

This clone was seen only a few times. J is TRBJ2-7 and V is TRBV11-1; 8 positions match TRBD1. Germline CDR1 SGHAT, CDR2 FQDESV (reference sequence). The CDR3 sequence is 17 residues long. Trimming removed 1 base from V and 0 bases from J; junction bases left unmatched: 8. CDR3 coding DNA: TGTGCCAGCAGCTTAGGGGCGCGGGACAGGTTCTCCTACGAGCAGTACTTC. Protein sequence: CASSLGARDRFSYEQYF.

The rearrangement joins TRBV6-5 to TRBJ2-7; possible D gene TRBD1, 6 bases. Germline loops: CDR1 MNHEY, CDR2 SVGAGI. V lost 5 bases and J 2 bases, leaving 13 bases between the germline ends. There are 14 residues in the CDR3. CDR3 in DNA: TGTGCCAGCAGTGAGAGGGACACCACCTACGAGCAGTACTTC. Encoded protein: CASSERDTTYEQYF.

This clone has just a few counts. The chain uses TRBV6-6 and TRBJ1-5; D gene unclear. Trimming cost V 5 bases and J 2 bases, with 10 bases left between them. Germline V CDR1 and CDR2: MNHNY, SVGAGI (reference sequence). The CDR3 runs 14 residues. Written as DNA, the CDR3 is TGTGCCAGCAGTCATGATGGAGGCAATCAGCCCCAGCATTTT. Translation: CASSHDGGNQPQHF.

This clone was detected only a few times. The chain links TRBV30 to TRBJ2-1; TRBD2 agrees at 12 bases. Per the germline V gene, CDR1 is GTSNPN and CDR2 is SVGIG (reference sequence). The CDR3 is made up of 14 amino acids. V lost 5 bases to trimming and J lost 6 bases; unmatched junction nucleotides: 5. As DNA, the CDR3 is TGTGCCTGGGATACTAGCGGGGGGTTCAATGAGCAGTTCTTC. Translation: CAWDTSGGFNEQFF. Supplemented by reference TRBV30 and TRBJ2-1, the full variable domain reads SQTIHQWPATLVQPVGSPLSLECTVEGTSNPNLYWYRQAAGRGLQLLFYSVGIGQISSEVPQNLSASRPQDRQFILSSKKLLLSDSGFYLCAWDTSGGFNEQFFGPGTRLTVL.

The V and J genes are TRBV4-1 and TRBJ2-1, with unresolved D. This CDR3 is built from 15 residues. Trimming removed 0 bases from V and 0 bases from J, with 6 bases in between. Germline V gives CDR1 MGHRA, CDR2 YSYEKL. CDR3 DNA: TGCGCCAGCAGCCAAGACACGAGCTCCTACAATGAGCAGTTCTTC. Its translation is CASSQDTSSYNEQFF.

The rearrangement links TRBV29-1 to TRBJ1-1; the D gene is possibly TRBD1 (6 bases). Trimming cost V 1 base and J 7 bases, with 13 bases left between them. This CDR3 has 13 amino acids. Germline CDR1 and CDR2: SQVTM and ANQGSEA. DNA of the CDR3: TGCAGCGTTGAAGTCGTACAGGGTGGTGAAGCTTTCTTT. Translating it yields CSVEVVQGGEAFF. Filled out from reference TRBV29-1 and TRBJ1-1, the complete variable domain reads SAVISQKPSRDICQRGTSLTIQCQVDSQVTMMFWYRQQPGQSLTLIATANQGSEATYESGFVIDKFPISRPNLTFSTLTVSNMSPEDSSIYLCSVEVVQGGEAFFGQGTRLTVV.

This clone was counted between two and nine times. CDR3 region: CASSLAGLAGSYEQYF. CDR3 coding DNA: TGCGCCAGCAGCTTGGCCGGACTAGCGGGCTCCTACGAGCAGTACTTC. This chain connects TRBV5-1 to TRBJ2-7; 11 positions match TRBD2. This CDR3 is built from 16 residues. Germline CDR1 reads SGHRS; CDR2 reads YFSETQ. Germline trimming cut 0 bases from V and 0 bases from J; bases unmatched to any gene: 2. The whole variable domain, remainder taken from reference TRBV5-1 and TRBJ2-7, is KAGVTQTPRYLIKTRGQQVTLSCSPISGHRSVSWYQQTPGQGLQFLFEYFSETQRNKGNFPGRFSGRQFSNSRSEMNVSTLELGDSALYLCASSLAGLAGSYEQYFGPGTRLTVT.

The chain carries TRBV6-5 and TRBJ1-4, with 11 positions matching TRBD1. V gave up 5 bases and J gave up 10 bases; unmatched junction bases: 6. CDR1 MNHEY and CDR2 SVGAGI come from the germline V gene. The length of the CDR3 is 14 residues. The CDR3 DNA reads TGTGCCAGCAGTGGACAGGGGGCCTCGGGAAAACTGTTTTTT. This translates into CASSGQGASGKLFF.

The chain joins TRBV6-6 to TRBJ1-3, with D uncertain. Per germline, CDR1 MNHNY and CDR2 SVGAGI (reference sequence). The CDR3 is made up of 11 amino acids. V lost 6 bases and J 9 bases, leaving 9 bases between the germline ends. For the CDR3, the DNA is TGTGCCAGCAGCACCGGGAGCACCATATATTTT. It specifies CASSTGSTIYF.

This chain uses TRBV7-3 with TRBJ2-7; maybe TRBD1 (5 bases). This CDR3 comprises 13 residues. The V end lost 5 bases, the J end lost 5 bases, and 13 bases lay between the germline ends. Germline CDR1 and CDR2: SGHTA and FQGTGA. CDR3 region: CASSTGARDEQYF. The DNA for the CDR3 is TGTGCCAGCAGCACCGGAGCCAGGGACGAGCAGTACTTC.

For this clone: This CDR3 is also generated by other DNA sequences in the sample. The genes are TRBV18 and TRBJ1-2; 7 bases match TRBD1. Germline CDR1 reads KGHSH; CDR2 reads LQKENI. The CDR3 covers 14 residues. Trimming at V came to 2 bases and at J to 5 bases, leaving 5 bases not matched to a gene. The DNA for the CDR3 is TGTGCCAGCTCACCAGCGACAGGGTATTATGGCTACACCTTC. It specifies CASSPATGYYGYTF.

CDR3: CASSVEGQGNYGYTF. The CDR3 DNA is TGTGCCAGCAGCGTAGAAGGACAGGGAAACTATGGCTACACCTTC. The chain links TRBV9 to TRBJ1-2, with 8 bases matching TRBD1. V lost 0 bases and J lost 2; bases outside the gene matches: 3. The length of the CDR3 is 15 residues. The germline V gene encodes CDR1 SGDLS and CDR2 YYNGEE.

This clone was observed a few times. V and J are TRBV2 and TRBJ2-1; D perhaps matches TRBD2 (7 bases). CDR3 length equals 15 residues. V lost 0 bases and J 14 bases, leaving 20 bases between the germline ends. From germline, CDR1 is SNHLY and CDR2 FYNNEI. The CDR3 is CASSEAGFGGAKKFF. The CDR3 region has the DNA TGTGCCAGCAGTGAAGCGGGTTTTGGGGGGGCCAAAAAGTTCTTC.

V is TRBV7-9 and J is TRBJ2-3, with D possibly TRBD1 on 6 matching bases. CDR3 length: 14 amino acids. Trimming removed 4 bases from V and 0 bases from J, with 8 bases in between. Germline-derived CDR1 and CDR2 are SEHNR and FQNEAQ (reference sequence). The CDR3 reads CASSSGQSTDTQYF. The DNA of the CDR3 is TGTGCCAGCAGCTCAGGACAGAGCACAGATACGCAGTATTTT.

This clone was observed at least ten times. V and J are TRBV28 and TRBJ2-4; 7 bases map to TRBD1. The J segment lost 12 bases and the V segment lost 6 bases, leaving 11 bases of the junction unmatched. Looked up from germline, CDR1 is MDHEN and CDR2 is SYDVKM. CDR3 size: 13 residues. In DNA, the CDR3 is TGTGCCAGCAGCCCTAGAACAGGGGACGCTCAGTACTTC. Its protein is CASSPRTGDAQYF.

This clone has only a few counts. V gene TRBV9 combines with J gene TRBJ2-5; D is perhaps TRBD2 (6 bases). Deletions cut 3 bases from V and 5 bases from J, with 17 bases between. CDR1 and CDR2 from the germline V gene are SGDLS and YYNGEE. The CDR3 totals 15 residues. Here the CDR3 DNA reads TGTGCCAGCAGCGCCCGCTTGGCGGAGGGGGAGACCCAGTACTTC. Its protein is CASSARLAEGETQYF.

With regard to this clone: A read error may account for a junction end that differs from germline. J is TRBJ2-5 and V is TRBV5-4, with a tentative D call TRBD2 (5 bases). The CDR3 length is 13 residues. Looked up from germline, CDR1 is SGHNT and CDR2 is YYREEE (reference sequence). For the CDR3, the DNA is TGTGCCGGCAGTAGAGAAGGCGGGGAGACCCAGTACTTC. Its translation is CAGSREGGETQYF.

The chain links TRBV9 to TRBJ2-1; 8 bases are shared with TRBD1. Germline CDR1 and CDR2: SGDLS and YYNGEE. The CDR3 runs 15 residues. V lost 0 bases to trimming and J lost 10 bases; unmatched junction nucleotides: 9. In DNA form, the CDR3 reads TGTGCCAGCAGCGTAGTGGACAGGGCTGAATGGGAGCAGTTCTTC. It specifies CASSVVDRAEWEQFF.

This clone was counted at least ten times. The chain uses TRBV18 and TRBJ2-5; TRBD2 is a possible D gene (5 bases). Deletions cut 3 bases from V and 5 bases from J, with 13 bases between. Germline CDR1 is KGHSH and CDR2 is LQKENI. The CDR3 length is 14 residues. CDR3: CASSPVRGRETQYF. The CDR3 DNA sequence: TGTGCCAGCTCACCGGTCCGGGGTAGGGAGACCCAGTACTTC.

The V and J genes are TRBV27 and TRBJ1-1; D may be TRBD1 (6 bases). Trimming shortened V by 1 base and J by 3 bases, and 12 bases separated the two germline ends. Germline CDR1 and CDR2: MNHEY and SMNVEV (reference sequence). This CDR3 comprises 15 residues. DNA of the CDR3: TGTGCCAGCAGTTTATTTGTGGGGGCGGACACTGAAGCTTTCTTT. Amino acid sequence: CASSLFVGADTEAFF.

The chain employs TRBV9 and TRBJ2-1; perhaps TRBD1 as D (6 bases). V was pared by 2 bases and J by 2 bases, with 11 bases between. The CDR3 sequence is 15 residues long. Germline-derived CDR1 and CDR2 are SGDLS and YYNGEE. The CDR3 coding sequence is TGTGCCAGCAGCGTGCAGGGGACCCCCTACAATGAGCAGTTCTTC. Residues: CASSVQGTPYNEQFF.

The CDR3 DNA reads TGTGCCAGCAGCGCGACGACAGGCACCTACGAGCAGTACTTC. Its translation: CASSATTGTYEQYF. The rearrangement joins TRBV7-2 to TRBJ2-7; D is possibly TRBD1 (6 bases). Germline V lookup: CDR1 SGHTA, CDR2 FQGNSA. The CDR3 has 14 residues. V lost 5 bases and J lost 2, with 13 bases in between.

The chain couples TRBV5-4 to TRBJ2-3, with TRBD2 matching 12 bases. Germline V CDR1 and CDR2: SGHNT, YYREEE (reference sequence). The ends lost 5 bases at V and 4 bases at J; junction bases unmatched: 8. The CDR3 is 16 residues long. The CDR3 protein is CASSPGLAGPADTQYF. For the CDR3, the DNA is TGTGCCAGCAGTCCCGGACTAGCGGGGCCAGCAGATACGCAGTATTTT. The full variable domain, completed using reference TRBV5-4 and TRBJ2-3, is ETGVTQSPTHLIKTRGQQVTLRCSSQSGHNTVSWYQQALGQGPQFIFQYYREEENGRGNFPPRFSGLQFPNYSSELNVNALELDDSALYLCASSPGLAGPADTQYFGPGTRLTVL.

The chain is built from TRBV4-2 and TRBJ2-5, with 7 bases fitting TRBD2. Germline V gene lookup returns CDR1 LGHNA and CDR2 YNFKEQ. The CDR3 extends over 17 amino acids. V lost 4 bases, J lost 5 bases, and 16 bases stayed unmatched. DNA for the CDR3: TGTGCCAGCAGCCCCCAATTGCGGCTAGCGGCCACGGAGACCCAGTACTTC. It codes for CASSPQLRLAATETQYF.

This clone has a handful of counts. The chain employs TRBV4-1 and TRBJ1-4; D is perhaps TRBD1 (5 bases). CDR3 length: 15 amino acids. The germline V gene encodes CDR1 MGHRA and CDR2 YSYEKL. Trimming shortened V by 4 bases and J by 2 bases, and 11 bases separated the two germline ends. The DNA of the CDR3 is TGCGCCAGCAGCCTCCTTGGGGGGACTAATGAAAAACTGTTTTTT. Encoded protein: CASSLLGGTNEKLFF.